Listed here is a single T cell receptor (beta chain). The length of the CDR3 is 14 residues. Trimming pared 5 bases from V and 4 bases from J, leaving 14 bases between. From germline, CDR1 is SGHTA and CDR2 FQGNSA. These data originate in a study of preoperative IRX-2 immunotherapy in early breast cancer. TCRdb keeps only in-frame clones here, not all; method: immunoSEQ multiplex PCR. This sample yields around 25,000 clones, of which 90% to 95% are seen a single time; 16% belongs to the top ten. Regarding treatment: preoperative locoregional IRX-2 cytokine immunotherapy. The clonotype was recovered from a human donor with breast cancer. The sequencing used tumor tissue, collected after IRX-2 immunotherapy. J is TRBJ2-5 and V is TRBV7-2; tentative D call: TRBD1 (6 bases). CDR3 amino acids: CASSTLTRGETQYF. Written as DNA, the CDR3 is TGTGCCAGCAGCACTCTTACCAGGGGAGAGACCCAGTACTTC.